Sequencing of this T cell receptor (beta chain) was carried out in a study of cytotoxic CD8 clonotypes in ibrutinib-treated CLL. Produced via immunoSEQ multiplex PCR; TCRdb's table is partial and in-frame only. The data show about 330,000 clones, roughly 67% seen once. Trimming stripped 7 bases from V and 0 bases from J, with 10 bases between. There are 14 residues in the CDR3. Germline lookup yields CDR1 SGHTA and CDR2 FQGNSA. The rearrangement uses TRBV7-2 and TRBJ1-3; D not resolved. This TCR came from a human donor with chronic lymphocytic leukemia. The starting material was PBMCs, obtained after 36 months of ibrutinib treatment. CDR3 nucleotides: TGTGCCAGCAACCTAGGCGGCTCTGGAAACACCATATATTTT. It translates to CASNLGGSGNTIYF.